Shown below are 25 T cell receptor beta chains from a single sample sequenced in a study of blood T cell repertoires in COVID-19. Method: immunoSEQ multiplex PCR; TCRdb's copy keeps in-frame clones and lacks some. The table lists about 250,000 clones, 70% to 90% of them singletons. Sequencing input: peripheral blood. The receptors originated from a young man with active or convalescent COVID-19.

This clone has only a few counts. The chain links TRBV5-3 to TRBJ2-1; D is possibly TRBD2 (7 bases). TRBV5-3 carries the ORF label, with uncertain function. This CDR3 is 15 amino acids long. Trimming pared 5 bases from V and 3 bases from J, leaving 15 bases between. CDR3 sequence (DNA): TGTGCCAGAAGTCCTCGGGGGGACAACTACAATGAGCAGTTCTTC. This translates into CARSPRGDNYNEQFF.

The chain recombines TRBV2 with TRBJ1-1; TRBD1 matches 10 bases. J was trimmed by 4 bases and V by 2 bases; bases with no gene match: 4. Germline values: CDR1 SNHLY, CDR2 FYNNEI. This CDR3 region has 15 residues. CDR3 in amino acids: CASSEYGTGATEAFF. The CDR3 bases are TGTGCCAGCAGTGAATACGGGACAGGGGCCACTGAAGCTTTCTTT.

J is TRBJ2-5 and V is TRBV28; a weak D match, TRBD1 (6 bases). The V gene's germline CDR1 is MDHEN and CDR2 SYDVKM. V lost 5 bases and J lost 3, with 16 bases in between. This CDR3 has 15 amino acids. The CDR3 DNA follows: TGTGCCAGCAGTATTATGAGGGACACCGAAGAGACCCAGTACTTC. Protein product: CASSIMRDTEETQYF.

This chain joins TRBV4-3 and TRBJ1-2; 7 bases are shared with TRBD1. Germline CDR1 is LGHNA and CDR2 is YSLEER. With 2 bases clipped from V and 8 bases from J, the junction kept 5 bases outside the gene matches. CDR3 length: 13 amino acids. The CDR3 loop reads CASSQRAGGGYTF. CDR3 bases: TGCGCCAGCAGCCAACGGGCAGGGGGGGGCTACACCTTC.

The genes are TRBV10-3 and TRBJ2-7; 9 bases are shared with TRBD1. Germline-derived CDR1 and CDR2 are ENHRY and SYGVKD. J was trimmed by 6 bases and V by 0 bases; bases with no gene match: 9. The CDR3 has 16 amino acids. In DNA, the CDR3 is TGTGCCATCAGTGAGTCTATTGGGACAGGGTCTCTCGAGCAGTACTTC. As protein: CAISESIGTGSLEQYF.

The chain employs TRBV6-5 and TRBJ2-3, with 7 bases matching TRBD1. This CDR3 region has 16 residues. The V and J ends lost 2 bases and 0 bases, in that order; junction bases with no gene match: 5. CDR1 is MNHEY, CDR2 SVGAGI, per germline. The CDR3 nucleotides are TGTGCCAGCAGTTACACAAGGGACAGTAGCACAGATACGCAGTATTTT. Residues: CASSYTRDSSTDTQYF.

This clone is a singleton in its sample. The V gene is TRBV9, the J gene TRBJ1-1; D may be TRBD1 (6 bases). Germline-derived CDR1 and CDR2 are SGDLS and YYNGEE. The CDR3 covers 14 residues. Trimming cost V 4 bases and J 5 bases, with 15 bases left between them. In nucleotides, the CDR3 is TGTGCCAGCAGCCGCCAGGGGACGGAGACTGAAGCTTTCTTT. Its translation: CASSRQGTETEAFF.

The chain uses TRBV28 and TRBJ1-2; the match to TRBD1 covers 9 bases. V lost 4 bases and J lost 10; bases outside the gene matches: 10. Germline lookup yields CDR1 MDHEN and CDR2 SYDVKM. The CDR3 is 14 amino acids. The CDR3 nucleotides read TGTGCCAGCAGTTCGAACCCCCGGGACAGGGCCTACACCTTC. Amino acids: CASSSNPRDRAYTF.

V usage is TRBV28 and J usage is TRBJ2-5, with D hard to call. Trimming removed 4 bases from V and 0 bases from J, with 3 bases in between. The germline CDR1 and CDR2 sequences are MDHEN and SYDVKM. This CDR3 is 12 amino acids long. CDR3: CASSSYQETQYF. CDR3 in DNA: TGTGCCAGCAGTTCGTACCAAGAGACCCAGTACTTC.

The chain is built from TRBV2 and TRBJ1-5, with a tentative D call TRBD1 (6 bases). V shed 6 bases and J shed 4 bases, with 19 bases lying between them. This CDR3 region has 16 residues. CDR1 is SNHLY and CDR2 is FYNNEI in the germline V gene. The CDR3 is CASSGRGGRNNQPQHF. The DNA for the CDR3 is TGTGCCAGCAGCGGCAGGGGTGGTCGAAATAATCAGCCCCAGCATTTT. The full variable domain, rest sourced from reference TRBV2 and TRBJ1-5, is EPEVTQTPSHQVTQMGQEVILRCVPISNHLYFYWYRQILGQKVEFLVSFYNNEISEKSEIFDDQFSVERPDGSNFTLKIRSTKLEDSAMYFCASSGRGGRNNQPQHFGDGTRLSIL.

The chain has TRBV2 and TRBJ2-1; 7 bases align to TRBD2. The CDR3 has 14 residues. The V and J ends lost 7 bases and 3 bases, in that order; junction bases with no gene match: 6. Germline lookup yields CDR1 SNHLY and CDR2 FYNNEI. The CDR3 nucleotides are TGTGCCAGCAAGCGGGACTCCGGCTACAATGAGCAGTTCTTC. This translates into CASKRDSGYNEQFF. The full variable domain, rest sourced from reference TRBV2 and TRBJ2-1, is EPEVTQTPSHQVTQMGQEVILRCVPISNHLYFYWYRQILGQKVEFLVSFYNNEISEKSEIFDDQFSVERPDGSNFTLKIRSTKLEDSAMYFCASKRDSGYNEQFFGPGTRLTVL.

This clone was seen a single time. The rearrangement joins TRBV9 to TRBJ1-5; TRBD1 is a possible D gene (6 bases). The CDR3 sequence is 14 residues long. The V gene's germline CDR1 is SGDLS and CDR2 YYNGEE. V dropped 4 bases and J dropped 12 bases, with 20 bases sitting between them. The CDR3 DNA reads TGTGCCAGCAGCCCTACCCAGGGGACCCACCTCCAGCATTTT. It translates to CASSPTQGTHLQHF.

Only one count was recorded for this clone. The chain employs TRBV28 and TRBJ1-1; D uncertain. CDR3 length: 13 amino acids. V shed 1 base and J shed 12 bases, with 15 bases lying between them. Germline V gene sequence: CDR1 MDHEN, CDR2 SYDVKM. The DNA of the CDR3 is TGTGCCAGCAGTTTATCCCAAACGGGTAAGACTTTCTTT. Translation: CASSLSQTGKTFF.

This chain joins TRBV6-4 and TRBJ2-2; 11 positions agree with TRBD2. This CDR3 is 16 amino acids long. Trimming cost V 8 bases and J 0 bases; bases outside gene matches: 5. Germline V CDR1 and CDR2: MRHNA, SNTAGT. CDR3 nucleotides: TGTGCCAGCGGCCGACTAGCGGGACCGAACACCGGGGAGCTGTTTTTT. Its translation is CASGRLAGPNTGELFF.

This clone was counted only a few times. J is TRBJ1-5 and V is TRBV19, with 9 bases aligning to TRBD1. CDR3 length equals 15 residues. Germline trimming cut 10 bases from V and 4 bases from J; bases unmatched to any gene: 11. Per the germline V gene, CDR1 is LNHDA and CDR2 is SQIVND (reference sequence). CDR3 in amino acids: CATQSGTGRNQPQHF. The DNA of the CDR3 is TGTGCCACCCAATCCGGGACAGGGAGGAATCAGCCCCAGCATTTT.

The chain uses TRBV4-3 and TRBJ1-2; weak D call: TRBD1 (5 bases). V dropped 3 bases and J dropped 3 bases, with 17 bases sitting between them. CDR3 length equals 16 residues. The germline CDR1 and CDR2 sequences are LGHNA and YSLEER. The CDR3 is CASSHGGFGMDYGYTF. CDR3 bases: TGCGCCAGCAGCCACGGGGGGTTTGGCATGGACTATGGCTACACCTTC.

This chain joins TRBV28 and TRBJ2-7; 7 nucleotides agree with TRBD1. CDR3 size: 14 residues. Germline values: CDR1 MDHEN, CDR2 SYDVKM. The V gene end was trimmed by 2 bases and the J gene end by 3 bases; junction bases not matched to a gene: 4. CDR3 in DNA: TGTGCCAGCAGTTTAAGGGGGCTCCTCTACGAGCAGTACTTC. Its protein is CASSLRGLLYEQYF.

The chain joins TRBV4-1 to TRBJ2-7, with D hard to call. The CDR3 length is 13 residues. Trimming shortened V by 1 base and J by 6 bases, and 10 bases separated the two germline ends. The germline V gene encodes CDR1 MGHRA and CDR2 YSYEKL. The CDR3 is CASSQGIALEQYF. Written as DNA, the CDR3 is TGCGCCAGCAGCCAAGGTATAGCCCTCGAGCAGTACTTC.

V and J are TRBV6-5 and TRBJ1-4; weak D call: TRBD1 (6 bases). This CDR3 comprises 16 residues. V dropped 0 bases and J dropped 5 bases, with 13 bases sitting between them. The germline V gene has CDR1 MNHEY and CDR2 SVGAGI. The DNA of the CDR3 is TGTGCCAGCAGTTACTCCGCGGGGGCCCTAAATGAAAAACTGTTTTTT. This sequence encodes CASSYSAGALNEKLFF.

The chain uses TRBV27 and TRBJ1-5, with unresolved D. CDR3 length: 13 amino acids. The germline gives CDR1 MNHEY, CDR2 SMNVEV (reference sequence). The V gene lost 1 base and the J gene lost 6 bases, with 7 bases spanning the gap. DNA for the CDR3: TGTGCCAGCAGTTTATTTTTGAGTCAGCCCCAGCATTTT. Protein sequence: CASSLFLSQPQHF.

This clone has just a few counts. This chain connects TRBV2 to TRBJ1-4; 8 bases are shared with TRBD1. CDR1 and CDR2 from the germline V gene are SNHLY and FYNNEI. The CDR3 runs 12 residues. Trimming took 8 bases from V and 7 from J; bases not matched to a gene: 3. CDR3 DNA sequence: TGTGCCAGCCAGGGGGCTGGTGAAAAACTGTTTTTT. Protein product: CASQGAGEKLFF.

The J gene is TRBJ2-7, the V gene TRBV5-4, with a possible D match to TRBD2 (7 bases). Germline V gene lookup returns CDR1 SGHNT and CDR2 YYREEE (reference sequence). The CDR3 runs to 19 residues. V lost 4 bases and J 2 bases, leaving 28 bases between the germline ends. DNA for the CDR3: TGTGCCAGCAGCGGACGACCGGGGGGCCAACTAAACTTACCCTACGAGCAGTACTTC. Protein product: CASSGRPGGQLNLPYEQYF. Variable domain in full (rest from reference TRBV5-4 and TRBJ2-7): ETGVTQSPTHLIKTRGQQVTLRCSSQSGHNTVSWYQQALGQGPQFIFQYYREEENGRGNFPPRFSGLQFPNYSSELNVNALELDDSALYLCASSGRPGGQLNLPYEQYFGPGTRLTVT.

V usage is TRBV7-9 and J usage is TRBJ2-2; D unresolved. The germline V gene encodes CDR1 SEHNR and CDR2 FQNEAQ (reference sequence). V lost 3 bases, J lost 3 bases, and 11 bases lay in between. This CDR3 has 15 residues. The CDR3 coding sequence is TGTGCCAGCAGCTTCGTACTTCGGGACACCGGGGAGCTGTTTTTT. Residues: CASSFVLRDTGELFF. Full variable domain (remainder filled in from reference TRBV7-9 and TRBJ2-2): DTGVSQNPRHKITKRGQNVTFRCDPISEHNRLYWYRQTLGQGPEFLTYFQNEAQLEKSRLLSDRFSAERPKGSFSTLEIQRTEQGDSAMYLCASSFVLRDTGELFFGEGSRLTVL.

A remark on this clone: Other DNA sequences from this sample encode an identical CDR3 as well. The V call is TRBV5-1, the J call TRBJ1-1, with TRBD1 matching 8 bases. V was pared by 5 bases and J by 5 bases, with 5 bases of the junction left unmatched. This CDR3 has 13 amino acids. Germline loops: CDR1 SGHRS, CDR2 YFSETQ. In DNA form, the CDR3 reads TGCGCCAGCAGTAGACAGGGGCCGACTGAAGCTTTCTTT. Translated, it gives CASSRQGPTEAFF.

The chain links TRBV10-3 to TRBJ1-1; TRBD1 agrees at 11 bases. The CDR3 extends over 14 amino acids. V was clipped by 4 bases and J by 5 bases; unmatched bases: 3. Germline V gene sequence: CDR1 ENHRY, CDR2 SYGVKD. The CDR3 here is CAISGDRGGTEAFF. The DNA for the CDR3 is TGTGCCATCAGTGGGGACAGGGGGGGAACTGAAGCTTTCTTT.